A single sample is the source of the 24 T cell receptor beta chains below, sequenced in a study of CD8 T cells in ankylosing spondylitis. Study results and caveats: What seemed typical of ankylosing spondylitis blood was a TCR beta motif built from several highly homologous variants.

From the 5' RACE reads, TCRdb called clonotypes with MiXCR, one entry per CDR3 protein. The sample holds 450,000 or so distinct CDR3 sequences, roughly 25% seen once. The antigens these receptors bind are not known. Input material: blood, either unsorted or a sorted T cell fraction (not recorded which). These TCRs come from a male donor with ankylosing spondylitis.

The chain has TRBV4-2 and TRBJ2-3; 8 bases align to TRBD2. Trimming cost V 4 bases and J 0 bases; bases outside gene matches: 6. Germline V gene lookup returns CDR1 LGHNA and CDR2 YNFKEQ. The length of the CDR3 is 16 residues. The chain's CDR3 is CASSRTSSGSTDTQYF. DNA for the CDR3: TGTGCCAGCAGCCGAACGTCTAGCGGGAGCACAGATACGCAGTATTTT.

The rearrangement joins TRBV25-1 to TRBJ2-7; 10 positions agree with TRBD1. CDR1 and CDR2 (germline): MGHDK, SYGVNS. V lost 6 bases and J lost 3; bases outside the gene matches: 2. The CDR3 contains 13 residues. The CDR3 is CASRGTGDYEQYF. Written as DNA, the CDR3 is TGTGCCAGCAGGGGGACAGGGGACTACGAGCAGTACTTC.

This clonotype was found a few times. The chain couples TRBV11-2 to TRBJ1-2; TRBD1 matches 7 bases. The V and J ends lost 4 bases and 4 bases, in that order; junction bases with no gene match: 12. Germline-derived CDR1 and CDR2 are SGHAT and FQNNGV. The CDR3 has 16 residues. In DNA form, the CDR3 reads TGTGCCAGCAGCTCCTTCAAACGACAGGGATCCTATGGCTACACCTTC. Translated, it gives CASSSFKRQGSYGYTF.

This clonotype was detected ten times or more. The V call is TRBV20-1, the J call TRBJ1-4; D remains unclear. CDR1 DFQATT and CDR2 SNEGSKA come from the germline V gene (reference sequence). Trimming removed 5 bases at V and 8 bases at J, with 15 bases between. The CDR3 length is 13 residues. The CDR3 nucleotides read TGCAGTGCTGCCCAGGTTAATGGCGAAAAACTGTTTTTT. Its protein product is CSAAQVNGEKLFF.

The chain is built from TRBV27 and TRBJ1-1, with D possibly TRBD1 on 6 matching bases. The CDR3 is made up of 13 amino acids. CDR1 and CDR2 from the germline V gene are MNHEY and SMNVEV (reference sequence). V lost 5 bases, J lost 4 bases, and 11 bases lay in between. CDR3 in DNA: TGTGCCAGCAGTGCCACAGGGACCACTGAAGCTTTCTTT. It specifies CASSATGTTEAFF.

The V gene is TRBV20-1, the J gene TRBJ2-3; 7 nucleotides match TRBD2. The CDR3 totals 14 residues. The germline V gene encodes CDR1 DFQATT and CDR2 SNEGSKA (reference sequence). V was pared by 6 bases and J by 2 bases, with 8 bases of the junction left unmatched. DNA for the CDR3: TGCAGTGCCTGGGGGGGGTCCCCCACAGATACGCAGTATTTT. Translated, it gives CSAWGGSPTDTQYF.

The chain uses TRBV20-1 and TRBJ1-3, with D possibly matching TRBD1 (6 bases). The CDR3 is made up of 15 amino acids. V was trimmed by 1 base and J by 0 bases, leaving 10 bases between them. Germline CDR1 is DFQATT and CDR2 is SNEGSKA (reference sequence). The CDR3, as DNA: TGCAGTGCTAGAGTTTACAGGGACTCTGGAAACACCATATATTTT. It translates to CSARVYRDSGNTIYF.

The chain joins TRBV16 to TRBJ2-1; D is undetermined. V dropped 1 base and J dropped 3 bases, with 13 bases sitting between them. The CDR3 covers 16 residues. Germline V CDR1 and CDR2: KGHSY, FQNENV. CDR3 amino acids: CASSQYGDPGYNEQFF. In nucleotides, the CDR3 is TGTGCCAGCAGCCAATATGGCGACCCGGGCTACAATGAGCAGTTCTTC.

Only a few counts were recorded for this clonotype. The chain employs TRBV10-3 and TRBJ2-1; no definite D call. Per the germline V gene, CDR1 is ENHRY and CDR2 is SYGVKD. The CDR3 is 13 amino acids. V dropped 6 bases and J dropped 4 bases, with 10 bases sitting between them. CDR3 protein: CAISRDGYNEQFF. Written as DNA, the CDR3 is TGTGCCATCAGCCGAGACGGGTACAATGAGCAGTTCTTC.

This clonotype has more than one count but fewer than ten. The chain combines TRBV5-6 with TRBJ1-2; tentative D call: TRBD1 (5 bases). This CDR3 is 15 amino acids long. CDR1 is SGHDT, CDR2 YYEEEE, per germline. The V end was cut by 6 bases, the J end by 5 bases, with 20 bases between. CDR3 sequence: CASNQELKGAYGYTF. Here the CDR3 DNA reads TGTGCCAGCAACCAAGAGTTGAAAGGGGCTTATGGCTACACCTTC.

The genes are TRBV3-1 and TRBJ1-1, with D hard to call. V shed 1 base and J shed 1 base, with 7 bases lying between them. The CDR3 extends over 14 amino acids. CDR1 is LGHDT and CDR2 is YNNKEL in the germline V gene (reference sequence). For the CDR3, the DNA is TGTGCCAGCAGCCAAGGATCCCGGAACACTGAAGCTTTCTTT. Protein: CASSQGSRNTEAFF.

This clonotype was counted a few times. DNA of the CDR3: TGTGCCACCCTCGGGACTAGCGGTTACAATGAGCAGTTCTTC. It is translated as CATLGTSGYNEQFF. The chain carries TRBV15 and TRBJ2-1; TRBD2 matches at 11 bases. Trimming removed 8 bases from V and 4 bases from J; junction bases left unmatched: 4. The CDR3 is 14 amino acids. Germline V lookup: CDR1 LNHNV, CDR2 YYDKDF (reference sequence).

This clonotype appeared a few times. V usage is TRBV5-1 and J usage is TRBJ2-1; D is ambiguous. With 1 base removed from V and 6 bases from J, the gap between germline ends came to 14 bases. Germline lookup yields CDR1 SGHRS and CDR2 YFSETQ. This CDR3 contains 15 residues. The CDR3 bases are TGCGCCAGCAGCTTGACGGAAACACTATCCAATGAGCAGTTCTTC. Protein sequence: CASSLTETLSNEQFF.

The CDR3, as DNA: TGTGCCACCAGCAGAGTGGGTCTTACACGGGGTCTAGGCACAGATACGCAGTATTTT. The encoded protein is CATSRVGLTRGLGTDTQYF. V and J are TRBV15 and TRBJ2-3, with D perhaps matching TRBD2 (5 bases). The CDR3 covers 19 residues. V lost 1 base and J 1 base, leaving 21 bases between the germline ends. The V gene's germline CDR1 is LNHNV and CDR2 YYDKDF (reference sequence).

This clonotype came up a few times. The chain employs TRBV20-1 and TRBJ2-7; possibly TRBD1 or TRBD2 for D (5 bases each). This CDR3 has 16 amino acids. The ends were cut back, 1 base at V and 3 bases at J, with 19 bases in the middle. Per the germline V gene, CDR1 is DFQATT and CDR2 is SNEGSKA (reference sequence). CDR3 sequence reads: CSARGTIGALGYEQYF. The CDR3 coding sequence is TGCAGTGCTAGAGGGACCATCGGGGCCTTGGGCTACGAGCAGTACTTC.

As DNA, the CDR3 is TGCGCCAGCAGCCGGGGAGCGGACCCAGATACGCAGTATTTT. It specifies CASSRGADPDTQYF. V and J are TRBV4-1 and TRBJ2-3; TRBD2 is a possible D gene (5 bases). CDR1 and CDR2 (germline): MGHRA, YSYEKL. The V and J ends lost 4 bases and 4 bases respectively, with 12 bases between them. The CDR3 runs 14 residues.

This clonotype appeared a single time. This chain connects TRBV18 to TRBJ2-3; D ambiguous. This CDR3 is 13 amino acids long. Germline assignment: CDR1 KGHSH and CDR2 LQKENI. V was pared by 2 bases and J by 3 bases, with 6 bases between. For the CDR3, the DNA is TGTGCCAGCTCACCAGAGAGTACAGATACGCAGTATTTT. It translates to CASSPESTDTQYF.

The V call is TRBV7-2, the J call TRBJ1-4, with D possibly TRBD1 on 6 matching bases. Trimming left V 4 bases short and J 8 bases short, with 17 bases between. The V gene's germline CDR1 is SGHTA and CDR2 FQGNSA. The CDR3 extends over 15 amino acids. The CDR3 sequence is CASSSRQVPGEKLFF. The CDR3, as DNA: TGTGCCAGCAGCTCCCGACAGGTCCCAGGAGAAAAACTGTTTTTT.

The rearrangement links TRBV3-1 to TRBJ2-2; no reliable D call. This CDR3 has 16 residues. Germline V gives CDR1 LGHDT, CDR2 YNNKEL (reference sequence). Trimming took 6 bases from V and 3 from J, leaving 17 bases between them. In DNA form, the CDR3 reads TGTGCCAGCAGTTTAAACGGCGCGGCATACACCGGGGAGCTGTTTTTT. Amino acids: CASSLNGAAYTGELFF.

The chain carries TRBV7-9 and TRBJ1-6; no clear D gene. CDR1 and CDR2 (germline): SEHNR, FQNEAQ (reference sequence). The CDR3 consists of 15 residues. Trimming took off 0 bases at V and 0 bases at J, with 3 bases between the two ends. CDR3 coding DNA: TGTGCCAGCAGCTTAGCAAGCTCCTATAATTCACCCCTCCACTTT. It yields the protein CASSLASSYNSPLHF.

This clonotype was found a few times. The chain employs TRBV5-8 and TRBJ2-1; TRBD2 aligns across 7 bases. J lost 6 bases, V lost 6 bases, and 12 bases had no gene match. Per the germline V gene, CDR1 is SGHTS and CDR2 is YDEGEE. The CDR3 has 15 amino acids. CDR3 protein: CASTRRAGDSNEQFF. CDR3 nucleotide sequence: TGTGCCAGCACCCGGAGGGCGGGGGATAGCAATGAGCAGTTCTTC.

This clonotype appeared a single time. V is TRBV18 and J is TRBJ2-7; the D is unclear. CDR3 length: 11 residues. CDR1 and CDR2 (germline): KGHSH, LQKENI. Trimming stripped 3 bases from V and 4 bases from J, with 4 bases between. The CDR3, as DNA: TGTGCCAGCTCACCTCGATACGAGCAGTACTTC. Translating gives CASSPRYEQYF.

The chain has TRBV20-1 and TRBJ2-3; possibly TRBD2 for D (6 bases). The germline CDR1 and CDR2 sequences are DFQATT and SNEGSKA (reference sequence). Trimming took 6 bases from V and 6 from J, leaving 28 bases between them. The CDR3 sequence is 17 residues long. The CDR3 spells CSAARNSGLRGWDTQYF. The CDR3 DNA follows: TGCAGTGCCGCTCGAAACTCGGGACTCCGCGGGTGGGATACGCAGTATTTT.

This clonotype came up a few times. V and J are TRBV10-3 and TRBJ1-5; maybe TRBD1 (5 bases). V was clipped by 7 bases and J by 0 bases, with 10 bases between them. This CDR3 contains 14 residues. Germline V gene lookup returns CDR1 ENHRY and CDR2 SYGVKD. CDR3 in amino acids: CAINQGNSNQPQHF. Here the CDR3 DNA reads TGTGCCATCAACCAGGGCAATAGCAATCAGCCCCAGCATTTT.